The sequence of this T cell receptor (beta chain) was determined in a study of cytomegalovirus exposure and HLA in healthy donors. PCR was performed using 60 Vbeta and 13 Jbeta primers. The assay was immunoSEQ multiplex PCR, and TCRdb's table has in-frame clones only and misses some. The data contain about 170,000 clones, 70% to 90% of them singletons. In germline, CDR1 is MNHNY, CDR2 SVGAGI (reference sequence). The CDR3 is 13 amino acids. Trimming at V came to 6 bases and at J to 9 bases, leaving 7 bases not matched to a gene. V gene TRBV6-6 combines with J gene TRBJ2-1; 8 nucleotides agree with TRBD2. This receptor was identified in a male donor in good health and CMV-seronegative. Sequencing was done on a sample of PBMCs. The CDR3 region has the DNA TGTGCCAGCAGCCCCTTCGGGGGGGGTGAGCAGTTCTTC. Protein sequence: CASSPFGGGEQFF.